This paragraph reports one T cell receptor (beta chain). As yet, its antigen is unknown. This sample is part of a study of T cells in localized non-small cell lung cancer. Study observations and caveats: Median detection of top 100 tumor clones in adjacent lung was approximately 50 clones. Blood T cell density predicted longer survival; adjacent-lung clonality, shorter. Tumor trailed uninvolved adjacent lung in T cell clonality, which peaked there.

Libraries were prepared by immunoSEQ multiplex PCR; TCRdb keeps only in-frame clonotypes and omits some of them. The table records tens of thousands of clones, more than 85% of them present only once. This CDR3 is built from 14 residues. V shed 3 bases and J shed 10 bases, with 18 bases lying between them. CDR1 LNHDA and CDR2 SQIVND come from the germline V gene (reference sequence). This specimen consisted of peripheral blood mononuclear cells, obtained before any cancer treatment. The receptor comes from a female donor older than 55 with stage II lung adenocarcinoma. The V and J genes are TRBV19 and TRBJ1-1; D gene unclear. Here the CDR3 reads CASSIMGGLEVAFF. CDR3 coding DNA: TGTGCCAGTAGTATCATGGGAGGGTTGGAGGTAGCTTTCTTT.